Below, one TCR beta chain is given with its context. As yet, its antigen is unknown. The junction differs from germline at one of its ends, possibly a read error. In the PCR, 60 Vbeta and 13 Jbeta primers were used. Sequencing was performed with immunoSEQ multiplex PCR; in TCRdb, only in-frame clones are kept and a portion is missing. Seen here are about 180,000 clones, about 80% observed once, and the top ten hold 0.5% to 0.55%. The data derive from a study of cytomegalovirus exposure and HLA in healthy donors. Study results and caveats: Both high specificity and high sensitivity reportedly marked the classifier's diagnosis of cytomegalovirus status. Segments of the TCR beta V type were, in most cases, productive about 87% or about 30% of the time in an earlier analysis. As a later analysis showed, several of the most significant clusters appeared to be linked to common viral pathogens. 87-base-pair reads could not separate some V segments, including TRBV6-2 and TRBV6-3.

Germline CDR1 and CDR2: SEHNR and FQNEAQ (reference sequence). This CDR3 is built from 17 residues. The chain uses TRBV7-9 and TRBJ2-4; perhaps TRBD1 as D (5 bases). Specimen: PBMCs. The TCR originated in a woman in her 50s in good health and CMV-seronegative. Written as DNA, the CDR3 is TGTGCCGGCAGCATCAGTAGGGGTGGCATAGCCAAAAACATTCAGTACTTC. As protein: CAGSISRGGIAKNIQYF. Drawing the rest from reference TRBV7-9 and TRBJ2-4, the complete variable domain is DTGVSQNPRHKITKRGQNVTFRCDPISEHNRLYWYRQTLGQGPEFLTYFQNEAQLEKSRLLSDRFSAERPKGSFSTLEIQRTEQGDSAMYLCAGSISRGGIAKNIQYFGAGTRLSVL.